This T cell receptor (beta chain) was captured by sequencing in a study of radiation and T cells in renal cell carcinoma. Study results and limitations: In blood, top tumor clones expanded by 2 weeks, shrinking by 4.

For this clone: Its antigen is currently unknown.

Time point indicated: blood 2 weeks post-SBRT. Sample treatment: 15 Gy SBRT to primary tumor, nephrectomy 4 weeks later. This renal cell carcinoma was of the clear cell type. V was clipped by 1 base and J by 7 bases; unmatched bases: 4. Germline-derived CDR1 and CDR2 are SGHAT and FQNNGV. The CDR3 spans 14 residues. The repertoire was sequenced with immunoSEQ multiplex PCR; TCRdb's copy has only in-frame clones and lacks some. The data show about 150,000 clones, about nine tenths seen once. The clonotype was recovered from a woman aged 45-65 years with renal cell carcinoma. The V gene is TRBV11-2, the J gene TRBJ1-5; 7 positions agree with TRBD1. Sequencing was performed on blood, taken from a patient whose treatment included radiotherapy and nephrectomy. CDR3 sequence (DNA): TGTGCCAGCAGCTTAGGAGGGGGCAGACAGCCCCAGCATTTT. Its protein is CASSLGGGRQPQHF.